This T cell receptor beta chain was captured in a study of glioma-infiltrating T cells after dendritic cell vaccination. Some clones are missing from TCRdb's copy, which holds only in-frame ones; the method was immunoSEQ multiplex PCR. In the table there are 40,000 or so clones, approximately 82% of which are singletons. J was trimmed by 0 bases and V by 0 bases; bases with no gene match: 5. CDR3 size: 17 residues. Germline assignment: CDR1 SGHRS and CDR2 YFSETQ. The material was blood, obtained before dendritic cell vaccination. The gene calls are TRBV5-1 and TRBJ2-3; TRBD2 agrees at 9 bases. The origin of this receptor is a human donor with glioblastoma. Here the CDR3 reads CASSLGPSGISTDTQYF. The CDR3 bases are TGCGCCAGCAGCTTGGGGCCTAGCGGGATTAGCACAGATACGCAGTATTTT.